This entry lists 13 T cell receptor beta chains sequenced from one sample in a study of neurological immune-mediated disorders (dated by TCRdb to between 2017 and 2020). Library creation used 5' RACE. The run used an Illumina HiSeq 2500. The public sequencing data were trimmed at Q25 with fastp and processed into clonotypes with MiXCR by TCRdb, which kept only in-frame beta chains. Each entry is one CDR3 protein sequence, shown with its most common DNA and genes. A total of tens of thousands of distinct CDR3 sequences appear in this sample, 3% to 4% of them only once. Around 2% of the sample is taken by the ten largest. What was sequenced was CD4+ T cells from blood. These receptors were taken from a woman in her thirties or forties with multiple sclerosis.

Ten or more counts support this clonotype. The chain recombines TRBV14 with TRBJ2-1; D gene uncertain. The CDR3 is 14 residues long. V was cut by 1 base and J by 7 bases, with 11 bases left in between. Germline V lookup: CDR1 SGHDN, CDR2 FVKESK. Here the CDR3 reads CASSQGWWGNEQFF. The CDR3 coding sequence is TGTGCCAGCAGCCAAGGATGGTGGGGTAATGAGCAGTTCTTC.

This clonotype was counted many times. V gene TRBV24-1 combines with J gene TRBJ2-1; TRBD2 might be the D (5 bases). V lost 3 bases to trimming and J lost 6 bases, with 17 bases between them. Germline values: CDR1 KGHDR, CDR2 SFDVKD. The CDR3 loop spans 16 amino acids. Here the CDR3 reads CATSDPVGGRSNEQFF. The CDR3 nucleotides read TGTGCCACCAGTGATCCCGTTGGAGGACGAAGCAATGAGCAGTTCTTC.

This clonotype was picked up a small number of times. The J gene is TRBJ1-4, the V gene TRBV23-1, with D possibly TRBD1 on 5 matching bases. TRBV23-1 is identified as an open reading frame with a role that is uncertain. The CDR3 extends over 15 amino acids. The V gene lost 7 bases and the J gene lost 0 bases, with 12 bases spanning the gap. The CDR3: CASKEGPATNEKLFF. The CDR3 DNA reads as TGCGCCAGCAAGGAGGGGCCAGCAACTAATGAAAAACTGTTTTTT.

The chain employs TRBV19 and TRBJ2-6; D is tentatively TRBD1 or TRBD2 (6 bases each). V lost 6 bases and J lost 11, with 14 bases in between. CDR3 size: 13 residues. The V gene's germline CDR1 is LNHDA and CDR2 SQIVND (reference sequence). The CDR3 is CASRRGGTHVLTF. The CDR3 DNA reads TGTGCCAGTAGGAGGGGCGGGACACACGTCCTGACTTTC.

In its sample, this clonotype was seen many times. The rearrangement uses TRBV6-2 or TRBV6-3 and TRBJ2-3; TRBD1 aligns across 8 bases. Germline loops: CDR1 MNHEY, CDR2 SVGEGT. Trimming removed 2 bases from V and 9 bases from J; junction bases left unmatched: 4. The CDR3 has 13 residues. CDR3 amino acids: CASSYLRGQTQYF. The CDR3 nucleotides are TGTGCCAGCAGTTACCTCAGGGGGCAGACGCAGTATTTT.

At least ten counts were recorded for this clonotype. CDR3 nucleotide sequence: TGTGCCACCAAATCCTCTGGAAACACCATATATTTT. Amino acids: CATKSSGNTIYF. This chain joins TRBV10-3 and TRBJ1-3; D call uncertain. The CDR3 has 12 residues. Trimming pared 10 bases from V and 0 bases from J, leaving 7 bases between. Germline assignment: CDR1 ENHRY and CDR2 SYGVKD.

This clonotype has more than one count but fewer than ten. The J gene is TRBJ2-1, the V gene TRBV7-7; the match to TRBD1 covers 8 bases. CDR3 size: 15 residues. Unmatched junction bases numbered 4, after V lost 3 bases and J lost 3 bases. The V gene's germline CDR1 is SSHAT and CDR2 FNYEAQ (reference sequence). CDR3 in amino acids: CASSLEQGDYNEQFF. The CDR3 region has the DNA TGTGCCAGCAGCTTGGAACAGGGGGACTACAATGAGCAGTTCTTC.

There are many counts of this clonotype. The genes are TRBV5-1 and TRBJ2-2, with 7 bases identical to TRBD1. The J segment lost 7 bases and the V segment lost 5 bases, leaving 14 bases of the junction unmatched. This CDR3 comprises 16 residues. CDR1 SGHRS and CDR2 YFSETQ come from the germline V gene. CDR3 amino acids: CASSPGQTGNLGELFF. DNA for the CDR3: TGCGCCAGCAGTCCGGGACAGACAGGGAACCTCGGGGAGCTGTTTTTT.

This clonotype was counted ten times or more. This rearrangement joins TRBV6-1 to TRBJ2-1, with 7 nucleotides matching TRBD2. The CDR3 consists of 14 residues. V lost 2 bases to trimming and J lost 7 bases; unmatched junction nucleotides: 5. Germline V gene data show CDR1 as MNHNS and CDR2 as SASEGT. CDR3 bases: TGTGCCAGCAGTGAATGGGGGGGAACGAATGAGCAGTTCTTC. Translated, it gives CASSEWGGTNEQFF.

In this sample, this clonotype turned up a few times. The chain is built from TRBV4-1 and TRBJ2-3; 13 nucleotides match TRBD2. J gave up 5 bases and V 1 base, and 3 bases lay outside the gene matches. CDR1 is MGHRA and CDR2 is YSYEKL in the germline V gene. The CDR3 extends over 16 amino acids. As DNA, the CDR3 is TGCGCCAGCAGCCAAGTGACTAGCGGGGGGTTAGATACGCAGTATTTT. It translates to CASSQVTSGGLDTQYF.

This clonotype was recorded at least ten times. The CDR3 DNA sequence: TGCGCCAGCAGCTCCGGGACCTATAACACTGAAGCTTTCTTT. Its protein product is CASSSGTYNTEAFF. The chain employs TRBV5-1 and TRBJ1-1; possibly TRBD1 for D (5 bases). Germline CDR1 and CDR2: SGHRS and YFSETQ. The CDR3 extends over 14 amino acids. V lost 3 bases, J lost 2 bases, and 11 bases lay in between.

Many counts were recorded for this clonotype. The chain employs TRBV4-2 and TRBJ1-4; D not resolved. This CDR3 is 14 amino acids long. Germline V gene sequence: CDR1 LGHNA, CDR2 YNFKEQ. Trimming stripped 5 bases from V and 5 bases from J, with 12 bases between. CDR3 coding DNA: TGTGCCAGCAGCTCGGATGGGTGGAATGAAAAACTGTTTTTT. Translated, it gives CASSSDGWNEKLFF.

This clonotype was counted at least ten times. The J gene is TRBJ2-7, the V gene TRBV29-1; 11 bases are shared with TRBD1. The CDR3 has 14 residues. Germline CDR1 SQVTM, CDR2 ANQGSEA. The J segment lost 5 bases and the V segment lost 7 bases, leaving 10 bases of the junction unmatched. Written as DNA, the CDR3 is TGCAGCGCTGCCCGGACAGGGGGCATCGACGAGCAGTACTTC. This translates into CSAARTGGIDEQYF.